This paragraph covers one T cell receptor (beta chain) sequence. This record belongs to a study of radiation and T cells in renal cell carcinoma. The time point is: baseline pretreatment blood. Treatment in this sample: 15 Gy SBRT to primary tumor, nephrectomy 4 weeks later. The V end was cut by 1 base, the J end by 6 bases, with 12 bases between. This CDR3 comprises 14 residues. Germline values: CDR1 SEHNR, CDR2 FQNEAQ (reference sequence). The repertoire was sequenced with immunoSEQ multiplex PCR; TCRdb's copy has only in-frame clones and lacks some. The sample includes tens of thousands of clones, roughly 83% of them seen just once.

This receptor was taken from a woman in her 70s with renal cell carcinoma. The sample here was blood, taken from a patient whose treatment included radiotherapy and nephrectomy. This rearrangement joins TRBV7-9 to TRBJ1-2; no definite D call. The DNA for the CDR3 is TGTGCCAGCAGCTTAGGTGAAGGCTATGATGGCTACACCTTC. This translates into CASSLGEGYDGYTF.